This T cell receptor beta chain was captured in a study of blood T cell repertoires in COVID-19. Study context: T cells, B-cell-depleted T cells, or PBMCs provided the cDNA or gDNA that served as material.

Germline values: CDR1 MNHEY, CDR2 SVGAGI. The CDR3 has 15 amino acids. Trimming at V came to 5 bases and at J to 7 bases, leaving 8 bases not matched to a gene. Clones were read by immunoSEQ multiplex PCR, and TCRdb kept only the in-frame ones, dropping some. The sample shows approximately 61,000 clones, 85% of them seen only once. This clonotype was obtained from a man aged 65 to 85 with acute or convalescent COVID-19. The chain couples TRBV6-5 to TRBJ1-5; 10 bases match TRBD1. The sample taken for sequencing was peripheral blood. The CDR3 sequence is CASSPGTGEWQPQHF. In nucleotides, the CDR3 is TGTGCCAGCAGTCCCGGGACAGGGGAGTGGCAGCCCCAGCATTTT.